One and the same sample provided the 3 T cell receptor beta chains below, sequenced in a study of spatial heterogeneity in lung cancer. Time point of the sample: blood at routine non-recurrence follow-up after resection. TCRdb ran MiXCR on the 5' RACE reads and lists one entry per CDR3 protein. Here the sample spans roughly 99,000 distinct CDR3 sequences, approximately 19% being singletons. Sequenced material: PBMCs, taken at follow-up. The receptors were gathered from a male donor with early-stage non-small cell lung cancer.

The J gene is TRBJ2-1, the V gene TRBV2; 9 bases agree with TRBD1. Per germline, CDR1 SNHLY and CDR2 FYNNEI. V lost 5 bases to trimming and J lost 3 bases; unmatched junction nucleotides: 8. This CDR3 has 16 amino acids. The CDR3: CASSPGQGPIYNEQFF. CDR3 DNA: TGTGCCAGCAGTCCGGGACAGGGTCCCATCTACAATGAGCAGTTCTTC.

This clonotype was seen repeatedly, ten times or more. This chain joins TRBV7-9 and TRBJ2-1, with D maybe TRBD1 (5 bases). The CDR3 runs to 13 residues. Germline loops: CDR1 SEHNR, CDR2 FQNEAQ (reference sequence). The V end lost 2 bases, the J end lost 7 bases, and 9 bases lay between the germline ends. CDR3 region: CASSLRSGNEQFF. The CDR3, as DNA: TGTGCCAGCAGCTTAAGGTCAGGGAATGAGCAGTTCTTC.

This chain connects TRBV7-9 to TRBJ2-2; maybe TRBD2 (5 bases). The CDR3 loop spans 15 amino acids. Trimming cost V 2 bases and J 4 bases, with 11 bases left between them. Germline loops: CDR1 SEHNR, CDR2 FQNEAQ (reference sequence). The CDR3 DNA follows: TGTGCCAGCAGCTTACCTACCCGGGGCACCGGGGAGCTGTTTTTT. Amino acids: CASSLPTRGTGELFF.